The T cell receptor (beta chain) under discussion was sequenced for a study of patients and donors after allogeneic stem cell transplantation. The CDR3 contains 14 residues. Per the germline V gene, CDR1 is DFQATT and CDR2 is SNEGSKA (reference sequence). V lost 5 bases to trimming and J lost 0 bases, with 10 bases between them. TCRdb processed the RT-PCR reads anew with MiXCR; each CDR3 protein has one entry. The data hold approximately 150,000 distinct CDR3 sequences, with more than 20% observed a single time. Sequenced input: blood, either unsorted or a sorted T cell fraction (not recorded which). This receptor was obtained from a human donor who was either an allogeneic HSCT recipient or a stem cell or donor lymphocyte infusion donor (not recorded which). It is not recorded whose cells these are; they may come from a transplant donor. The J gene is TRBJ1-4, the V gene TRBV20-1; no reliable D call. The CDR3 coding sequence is TGCAGTGCTCAACGGGGTGCAACTAATGAAAAACTGTTTTTT. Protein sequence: CSAQRGATNEKLFF.